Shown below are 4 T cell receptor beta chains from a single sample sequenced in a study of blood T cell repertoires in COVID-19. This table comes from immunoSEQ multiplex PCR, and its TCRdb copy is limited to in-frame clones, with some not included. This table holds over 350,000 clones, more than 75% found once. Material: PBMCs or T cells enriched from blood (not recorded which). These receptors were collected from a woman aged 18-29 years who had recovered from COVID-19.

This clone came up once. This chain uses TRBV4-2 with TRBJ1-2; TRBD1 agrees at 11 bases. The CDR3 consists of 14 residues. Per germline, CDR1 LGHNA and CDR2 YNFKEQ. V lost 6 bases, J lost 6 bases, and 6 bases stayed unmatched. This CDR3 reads CASSLGQGADGYTF. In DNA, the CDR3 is TGTGCCAGCAGTTTAGGACAGGGGGCGGATGGCTACACCTTC.

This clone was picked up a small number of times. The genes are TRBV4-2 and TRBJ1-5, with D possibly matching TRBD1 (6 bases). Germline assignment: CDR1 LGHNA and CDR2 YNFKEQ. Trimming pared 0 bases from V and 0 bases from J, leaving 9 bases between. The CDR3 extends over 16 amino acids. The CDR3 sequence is CASSQEGGLSNQPQHF. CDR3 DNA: TGTGCCAGCAGCCAAGAGGGGGGGCTTAGCAATCAGCCCCAGCATTTT.

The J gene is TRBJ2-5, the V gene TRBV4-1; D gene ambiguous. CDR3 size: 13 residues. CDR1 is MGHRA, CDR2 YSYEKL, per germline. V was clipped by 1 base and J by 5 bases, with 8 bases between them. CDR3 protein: CASSQAPRETQYF. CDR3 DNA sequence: TGCGCCAGCAGCCAAGCCCCCCGGGAGACCCAGTACTTC.

CDR3 DNA sequence: TGTGCCAGCAGTCCACACCAGTGGACAGGGTACAATAAGACCCAGTACTTC. Amino acids: CASSPHQWTGYNKTQYF. This sequence joins TRBV7-9 and TRBJ2-5; 8 positions match TRBD1. V lost 6 bases, J lost 6 bases, and 18 bases stayed unmatched. Germline loops: CDR1 SEHNR, CDR2 FQNEAQ (reference sequence). CDR3 size: 17 residues.